This note documents a single T cell receptor beta chain sequence. Its antigen remains unidentified. The data are from a study of PD-L1 blockade in urothelial cancer. Study information: Analysis of the blood was performed 3 weeks (second dose) and 6 weeks after treatment start. Overall study findings and caveats: Improved survival was predicted by pretreatment blood TCR clonality below the median.

As for time point: peripheral blood 6 weeks after treatment start. Diagnoses among patients were locally advanced or metastatic urothelial carcinoma. Each individual provided 1 to 8 samples (taken pretreatment and on-treatment). Profiled with immunoSEQ multiplex PCR; TCRdb holds only in-frame clones, not every one. The table records 40,000 to 55,000 clones, 70% to 90% of them present only once. Germline assignment: CDR1 SGHTA and CDR2 FQGNSA. Trimming cost V 5 bases and J 7 bases; bases outside gene matches: 6. This CDR3 contains 14 residues. V and J are TRBV7-2 and TRBJ1-5, with 9 bases aligning to TRBD1. The clonotype comes from a man aged 60-69 years with urothelial cancer. This material consisted of PBMCs, taken around atezolizumab (anti-PD-L1) treatment. The CDR3 spells CASSERTGDQPQHF. CDR3 in DNA: TGTGCCAGCAGCGAACGGACAGGGGACCAGCCCCAGCATTTT.